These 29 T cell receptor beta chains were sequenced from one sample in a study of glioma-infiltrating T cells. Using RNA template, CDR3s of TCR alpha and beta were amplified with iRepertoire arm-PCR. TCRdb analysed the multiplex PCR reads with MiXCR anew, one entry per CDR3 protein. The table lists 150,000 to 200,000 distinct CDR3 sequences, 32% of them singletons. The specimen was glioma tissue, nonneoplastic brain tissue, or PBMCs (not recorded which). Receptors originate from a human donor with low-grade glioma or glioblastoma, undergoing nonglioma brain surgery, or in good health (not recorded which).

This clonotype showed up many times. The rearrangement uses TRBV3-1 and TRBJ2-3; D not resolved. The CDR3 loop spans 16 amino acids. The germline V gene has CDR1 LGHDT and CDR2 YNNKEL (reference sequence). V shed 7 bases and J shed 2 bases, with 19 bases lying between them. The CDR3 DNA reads TGTGCCAGCACCCTTGGCCGGCGGCAGCTCACAGATACGCAGTATTTT. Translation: CASTLGRRQLTDTQYF.

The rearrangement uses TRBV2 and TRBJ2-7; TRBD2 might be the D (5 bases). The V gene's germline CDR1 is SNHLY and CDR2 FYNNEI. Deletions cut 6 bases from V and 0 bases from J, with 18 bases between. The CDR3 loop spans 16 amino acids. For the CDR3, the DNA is TGTGCCAGCAGGACGTCTGTACTGGGGAGCTCCTACGAGCAGTACTTC. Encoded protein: CASRTSVLGSSYEQYF.

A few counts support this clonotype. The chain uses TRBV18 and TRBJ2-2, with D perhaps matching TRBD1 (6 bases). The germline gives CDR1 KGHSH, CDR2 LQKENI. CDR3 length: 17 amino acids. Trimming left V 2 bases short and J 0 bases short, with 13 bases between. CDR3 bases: TGTGCCAGCTCACCAATATTCAACAGGGCGAACACCGGGGAGCTGTTTTTT. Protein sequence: CASSPIFNRANTGELFF.

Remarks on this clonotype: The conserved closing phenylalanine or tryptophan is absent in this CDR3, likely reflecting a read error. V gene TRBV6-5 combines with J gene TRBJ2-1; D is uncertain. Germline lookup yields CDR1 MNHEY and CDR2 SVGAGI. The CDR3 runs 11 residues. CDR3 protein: CASTSYNGQFS. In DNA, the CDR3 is TGTGCCAGCACTTCCTACAATGGGCAGTTCTCC.

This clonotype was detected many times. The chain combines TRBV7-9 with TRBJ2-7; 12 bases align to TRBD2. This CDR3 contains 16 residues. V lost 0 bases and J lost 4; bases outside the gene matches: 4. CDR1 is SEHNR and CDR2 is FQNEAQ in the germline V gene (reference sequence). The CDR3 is CASSLALAGGTYEQYF. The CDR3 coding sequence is TGTGCCAGCAGCTTAGCGCTAGCGGGAGGGACGTACGAGCAGTACTTC.

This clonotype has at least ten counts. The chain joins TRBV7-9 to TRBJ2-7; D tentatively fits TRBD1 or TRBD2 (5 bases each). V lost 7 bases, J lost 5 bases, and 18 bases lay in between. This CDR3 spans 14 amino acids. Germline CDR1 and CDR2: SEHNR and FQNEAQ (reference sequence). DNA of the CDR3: TGTGCCAGCACCCGAGATGGGACCCCCCACGAGCAGTACTTC. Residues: CASTRDGTPHEQYF.

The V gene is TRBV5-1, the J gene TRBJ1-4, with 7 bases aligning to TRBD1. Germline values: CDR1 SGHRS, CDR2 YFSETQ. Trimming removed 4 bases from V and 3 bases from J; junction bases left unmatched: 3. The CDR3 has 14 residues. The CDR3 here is CASSPGTANEKLFF. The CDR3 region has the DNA TGCGCCAGCAGCCCCGGGACAGCTAATGAAAAACTGTTTTTT.

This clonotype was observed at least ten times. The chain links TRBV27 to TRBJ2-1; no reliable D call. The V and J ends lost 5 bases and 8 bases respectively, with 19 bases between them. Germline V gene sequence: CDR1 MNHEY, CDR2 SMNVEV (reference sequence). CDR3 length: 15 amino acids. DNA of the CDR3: TGTGCCAGCAGTATTTCCCCCGAACCTGGATATGAGCAGTTCTTC. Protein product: CASSISPEPGYEQFF.

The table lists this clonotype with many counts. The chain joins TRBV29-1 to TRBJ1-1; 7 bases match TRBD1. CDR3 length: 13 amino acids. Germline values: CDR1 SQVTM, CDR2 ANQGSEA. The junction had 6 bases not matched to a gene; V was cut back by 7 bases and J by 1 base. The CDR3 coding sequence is TGCAGCGCTACCCAGGGGGGGAACACTGAAGCTTTCTTT. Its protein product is CSATQGGNTEAFF.

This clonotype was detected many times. CDR3 in amino acids: CASSPKVGDWETQYF. The CDR3 region has the DNA TGCGCCAGCAGTCCAAAGGTGGGGGACTGGGAGACCCAGTACTTC. The rearrangement joins TRBV4-1 to TRBJ2-5, with D tentatively TRBD2 (6 bases). The CDR3 extends over 15 amino acids. V was trimmed by 6 bases and J by 5 bases, leaving 19 bases between them. In germline, CDR1 is MGHRA, CDR2 YSYEKL.

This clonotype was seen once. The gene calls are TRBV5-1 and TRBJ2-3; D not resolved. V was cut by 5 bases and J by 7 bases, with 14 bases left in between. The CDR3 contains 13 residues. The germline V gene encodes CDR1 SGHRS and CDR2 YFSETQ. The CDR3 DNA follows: TGCGCCAGCAGAAATCCCGTGACATATACGCAGTATTTT. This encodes CASRNPVTYTQYF.

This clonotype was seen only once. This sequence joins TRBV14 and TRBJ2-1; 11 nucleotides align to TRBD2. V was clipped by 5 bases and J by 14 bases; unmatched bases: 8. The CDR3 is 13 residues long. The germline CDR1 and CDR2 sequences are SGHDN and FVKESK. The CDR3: CASSSTSGSSKFF. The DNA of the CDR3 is TGTGCCAGCAGCAGTACTAGCGGGAGTAGTAAGTTCTTC.

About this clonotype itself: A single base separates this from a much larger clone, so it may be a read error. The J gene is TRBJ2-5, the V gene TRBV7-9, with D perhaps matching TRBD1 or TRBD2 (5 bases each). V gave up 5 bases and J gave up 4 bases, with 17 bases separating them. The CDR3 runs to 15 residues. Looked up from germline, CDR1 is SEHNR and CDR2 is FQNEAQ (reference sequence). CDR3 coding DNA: TGTGCCAGCAGCCGGACCGGGACCGACGCAGAGACCCAGTACTTC. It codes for CASSRTGTDAETQYF.

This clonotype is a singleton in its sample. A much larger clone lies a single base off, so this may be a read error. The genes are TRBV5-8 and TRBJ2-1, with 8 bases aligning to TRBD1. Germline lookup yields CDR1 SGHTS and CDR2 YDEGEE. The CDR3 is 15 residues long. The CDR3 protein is CASSLGQGSYNEQLF. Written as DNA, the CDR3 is TGTGCCAGCAGCTTGGGACAGGGGTCCTACAATGAGCAGCTCTTC.

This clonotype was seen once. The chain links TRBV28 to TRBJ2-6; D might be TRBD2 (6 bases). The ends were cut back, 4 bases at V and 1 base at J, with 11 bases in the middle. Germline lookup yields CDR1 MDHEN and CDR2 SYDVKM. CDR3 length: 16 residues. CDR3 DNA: TGTGCCAGCAGTTCCGCGGCGGGATCTGGGGCCAACGTCCTGACTTTC. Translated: CASSSAAGSGANVLTF.

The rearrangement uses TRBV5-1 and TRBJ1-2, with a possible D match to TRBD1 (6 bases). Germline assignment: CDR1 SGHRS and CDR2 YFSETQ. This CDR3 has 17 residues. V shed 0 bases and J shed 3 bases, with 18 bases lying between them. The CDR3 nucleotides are TGCGCCAGCAGCTTGGATGCCACAACAGGGTCTTACTATGGCTACACCTTC. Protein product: CASSLDATTGSYYGYTF.

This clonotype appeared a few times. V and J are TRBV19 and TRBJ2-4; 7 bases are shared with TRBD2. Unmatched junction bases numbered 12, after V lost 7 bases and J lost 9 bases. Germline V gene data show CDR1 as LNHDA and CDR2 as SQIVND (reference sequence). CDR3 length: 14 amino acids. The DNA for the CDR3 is TGTGCCAGTACTCCAGAGGGCGGGAGTAGCATTCAGTACTTC. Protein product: CASTPEGGSSIQYF.

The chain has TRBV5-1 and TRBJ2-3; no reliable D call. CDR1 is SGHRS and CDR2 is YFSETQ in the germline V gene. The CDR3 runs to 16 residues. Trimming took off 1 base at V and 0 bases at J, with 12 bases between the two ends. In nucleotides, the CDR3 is TGCGCCAGCAGCTTGCGGGCCATTCCAAGCACAGATACGCAGTATTTT. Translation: CASSLRAIPSTDTQYF.

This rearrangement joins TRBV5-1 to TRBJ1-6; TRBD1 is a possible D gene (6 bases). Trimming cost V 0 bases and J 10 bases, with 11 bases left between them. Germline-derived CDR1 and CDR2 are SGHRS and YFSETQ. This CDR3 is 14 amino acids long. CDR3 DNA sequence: TGCGCCAGCAGCTTGGGACAGGTTCCGTCACCCCTCCACTTT. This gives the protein CASSLGQVPSPLHF.

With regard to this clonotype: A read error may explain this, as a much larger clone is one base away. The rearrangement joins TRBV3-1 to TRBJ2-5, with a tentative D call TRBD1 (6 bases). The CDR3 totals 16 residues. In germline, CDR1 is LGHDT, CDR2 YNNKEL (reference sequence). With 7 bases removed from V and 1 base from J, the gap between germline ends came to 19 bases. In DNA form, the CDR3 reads TGTGCCAGCATCCCAGGGGAGCTAGCTGCCCAAGAGACCCAGTACTTC. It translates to CASIPGELAAQETQYF.

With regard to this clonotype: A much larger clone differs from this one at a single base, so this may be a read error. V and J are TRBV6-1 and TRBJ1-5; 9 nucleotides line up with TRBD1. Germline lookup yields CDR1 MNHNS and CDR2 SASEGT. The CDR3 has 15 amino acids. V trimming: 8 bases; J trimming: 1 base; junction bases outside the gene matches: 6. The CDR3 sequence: CASGRQGGSNQPQHF. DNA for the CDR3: TGTGCCAGCGGCCGACAGGGGGGGAGCAATCAGCCCCAGCATTTT.

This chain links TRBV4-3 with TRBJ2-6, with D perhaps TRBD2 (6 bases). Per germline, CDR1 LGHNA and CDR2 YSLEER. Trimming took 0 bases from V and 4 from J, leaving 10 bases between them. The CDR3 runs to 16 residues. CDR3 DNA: TGCGCCAGCAGCCAAGAAGGAGGGGTCGGGGCCAACGTCCTGACTTTC. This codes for CASSQEGGVGANVLTF.

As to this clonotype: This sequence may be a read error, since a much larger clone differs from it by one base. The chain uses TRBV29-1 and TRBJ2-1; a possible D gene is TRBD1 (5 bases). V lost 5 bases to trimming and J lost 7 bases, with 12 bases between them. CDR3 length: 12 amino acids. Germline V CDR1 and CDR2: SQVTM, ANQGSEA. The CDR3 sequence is CSVSDSENEQFF. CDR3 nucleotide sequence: TGCAGCGTTTCTGACAGTGAAAATGAGCAGTTCTTC.

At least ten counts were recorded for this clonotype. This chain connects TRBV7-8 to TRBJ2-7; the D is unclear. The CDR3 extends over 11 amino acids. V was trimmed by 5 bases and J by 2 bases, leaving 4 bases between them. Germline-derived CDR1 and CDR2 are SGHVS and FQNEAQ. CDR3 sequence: CASSHTYEQYF. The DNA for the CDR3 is TGTGCCAGCAGCCATACCTACGAGCAGTACTTC.

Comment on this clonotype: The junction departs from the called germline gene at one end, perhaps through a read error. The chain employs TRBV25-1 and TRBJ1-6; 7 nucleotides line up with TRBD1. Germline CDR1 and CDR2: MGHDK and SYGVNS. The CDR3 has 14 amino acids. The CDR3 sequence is CAGRGTVGNSPLHF. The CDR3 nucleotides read TGTGCCGGCAGGGGGACAGTGGGGAATTCACCCCTCCACTTT.

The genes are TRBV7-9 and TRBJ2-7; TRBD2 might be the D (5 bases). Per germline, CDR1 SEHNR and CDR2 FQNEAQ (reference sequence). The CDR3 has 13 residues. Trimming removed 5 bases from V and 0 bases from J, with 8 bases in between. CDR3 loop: CASSPDSSYEQYF. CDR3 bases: TGTGCCAGCAGCCCGGACTCCTCCTACGAGCAGTACTTC.

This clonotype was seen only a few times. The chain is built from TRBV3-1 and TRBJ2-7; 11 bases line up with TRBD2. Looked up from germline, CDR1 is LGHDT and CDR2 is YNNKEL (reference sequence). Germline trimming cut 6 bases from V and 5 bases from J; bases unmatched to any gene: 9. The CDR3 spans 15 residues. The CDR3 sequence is CASSPGLAAANEQYF. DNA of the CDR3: TGTGCCAGCAGTCCGGGACTAGCGGCCGCCAACGAGCAGTACTTC.

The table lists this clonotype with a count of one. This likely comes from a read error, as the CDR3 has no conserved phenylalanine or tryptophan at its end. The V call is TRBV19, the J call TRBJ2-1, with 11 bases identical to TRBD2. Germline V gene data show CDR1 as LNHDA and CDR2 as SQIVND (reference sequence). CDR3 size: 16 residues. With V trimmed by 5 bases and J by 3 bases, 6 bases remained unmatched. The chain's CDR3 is CASSRIAGGLYNEQFL. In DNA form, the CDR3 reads TGTGCCAGTAGTCGTATAGCGGGAGGGCTCTACAATGAGCAGTTCCTC.

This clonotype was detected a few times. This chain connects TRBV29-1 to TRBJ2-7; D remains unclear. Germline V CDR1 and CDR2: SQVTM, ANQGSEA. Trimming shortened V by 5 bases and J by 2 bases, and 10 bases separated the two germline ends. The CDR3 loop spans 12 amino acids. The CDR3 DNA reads TGCAGCGTTCGAACAGCTCCCTACGAGCAGTACTTC. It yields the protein CSVRTAPYEQYF.